Listed below are T cell receptor beta chains from one sample, sequenced in a study of regulatory T cells in long-lasting Graves disease. Each CDR3 protein gets one entry after TCRdb re-called the multiplex PCR reads with MiXCR. The table has about 430,000 distinct CDR3 sequences, around 20% seen once. The sample consisted of peripheral blood mononuclear cells (PBMCs), taken when the disease was refractory, from a patient treated with antithyroid drugs. These receptors were collected from a female donor with Graves disease. Both conserved end residues are part of each CDR3. A D gene is named only where the DNA matches it firmly. The size field is filled for only some rows; it gives once, few, many or a size class.

CDR3 length,D gene,V gene,clone size,J gene,CDR3 DNA,CDR3 protein
16,.,TRBV6-1,many,TRBJ2-7,TGTGCCAGCAGTGGTCCAGCCGAACTGCGCGGGGACGAGCAGTACTTC,CASSGPAELRGDEQYF
15,.,TRBV28,many,TRBJ1-2,TGTGCCAGCAGTTTTAATCAGGGGCAGTTAAGAGGCTACACCTTC,CASSFNQGQLRGYTF
16,TRBD1,TRBV7-9,few,TRBJ2-7,TGTGCCAGCAGCGACCGGACAGGGGGAACCTCCGACGAGCAGTACTTC,CASSDRTGGTSDEQYF
15,TRBD2,TRBV27,many,TRBJ2-5,TGTGCCAGCAGGGCTAGCGGGAGGATGGGGGAGACCCAGTACTTC,CASRASGRMGETQYF
15,TRBD2,TRBV28,.,TRBJ2-7,TGTGCCAGCAGTTTCTTGGGGGACTATGGCTACGAGCAGTACTTC,CASSFLGDYGYEQYF
13,TRBD2,TRBV27,.,TRBJ2-1,TGTGCCAGCAGTTTATCCTCAGCGGGAGAGCAGTTCTTC,CASSLSSAGEQFF
15,.,TRBV11-2,.,TRBJ2-1,TGTGCCAGCAGCTCCTCGGACAGCTACCACAATGAGCAGTTCTTC,CASSSSDSYHNEQFF
13,TRBD2,TRBV2,.,TRBJ2-7,TGTGCCAGCCTTAGCGGGAGTGATTACGAGCAGTACTTC,CASLSGSDYEQYF
14,TRBD2,TRBV3-1,.,TRBJ2-1,TGTGCCAGCAGCCATGGACTAGCGGGAGCTGAGCAGTTCTTC,CASSHGLAGAEQFF
12,.,TRBV2,many,TRBJ2-7,TGTGCCAGCAGGAGGGGGAACTACGAGCAGTACTTC,CASRRGNYEQYF
15,TRBD1,TRBV29-1,.,TRBJ1-1,TGCAGCGTGTCGCATACAGGGGGCGCGAACACTGAAGCTTTCTTT,CSVSHTGGANTEAFF
17,.,TRBV19,.,TRBJ1-5,TGTGCCAGTAGTGTGGGGACGGGGGTTTTAGGCAATCAGCCCCAGCATTTT,CASSVGTGVLGNQPQHF
16,.,TRBV3-1,few,TRBJ1-2,TGTGCCAGCAGTCAAAACCGGGACCTGGTCGGAGATGGCTACACCTTC,CASSQNRDLVGDGYTF
15,TRBD1,TRBV12-3/TRBV12-4,many,TRBJ1-3,TGTGCCAGCAGTTTAGCTGGGACAGGGGAAGACACCATATATTTT,CASSLAGTGEDTIYF
14,.,TRBV27,few,TRBJ2-5,TGTGCCAGCTCATTTTCAGGGCCGTCGGAGACCCAGTACTTC,CASSFSGPSETQYF
13,.,TRBV14,.,TRBJ2-1,TGTGCCAGCAGCAACCTCAGGGGCGGTGAGCAGTTCTTC,CASSNLRGGEQFF
15,.,TRBV15,few,TRBJ1-1,TGTGCCACCAGCAGAAATTGGGACTTGAACACTGAAGCTTTCTTT,CATSRNWDLNTEAFF
13,.,TRBV14,.,TRBJ2-5,TGTGCCAGCAGCCAAGCTCTTCAAGAGACCCAGTACTTC,CASSQALQETQYF
15,TRBD2,TRBV7-2,few,TRBJ2-7,TGTGCCAGCAGCTCTTTAGCGGGAGCTTACTACGAGCAGTACTTC,CASSSLAGAYYEQYF
17,.,TRBV12-3/TRBV12-4,few,TRBJ2-1,TGTGCCAGCAGTGAGTCGCCCCGCCCGACAGGTTACAATGAGCAGTTCTTC,CASSESPRPTGYNEQFF
10,.,TRBV2,.,TRBJ1-4,TGTGCCGGTAGGGATCAGGAACTGTTTTTT,CAGRDQELFF
14,TRBD1,TRBV27,few,TRBJ1-5,TGTGCCAGCAGTTACAGGGGTGATGGTCAGCCCCAGCATTTT,CASSYRGDGQPQHF
18,.,TRBV7-2,.,TRBJ2-1,TGTGCCAGCAACTACTCCCCCGTCCCGGGACTCCCCCACAATGAGCAGTTCTTC,CASNYSPVPGLPHNEQFF
14,.,TRBV28,.,TRBJ1-3,TGTGCCAGCAGTTTTCTAGGCTCTGGAAACACCATATATTTT,CASSFLGSGNTIYF